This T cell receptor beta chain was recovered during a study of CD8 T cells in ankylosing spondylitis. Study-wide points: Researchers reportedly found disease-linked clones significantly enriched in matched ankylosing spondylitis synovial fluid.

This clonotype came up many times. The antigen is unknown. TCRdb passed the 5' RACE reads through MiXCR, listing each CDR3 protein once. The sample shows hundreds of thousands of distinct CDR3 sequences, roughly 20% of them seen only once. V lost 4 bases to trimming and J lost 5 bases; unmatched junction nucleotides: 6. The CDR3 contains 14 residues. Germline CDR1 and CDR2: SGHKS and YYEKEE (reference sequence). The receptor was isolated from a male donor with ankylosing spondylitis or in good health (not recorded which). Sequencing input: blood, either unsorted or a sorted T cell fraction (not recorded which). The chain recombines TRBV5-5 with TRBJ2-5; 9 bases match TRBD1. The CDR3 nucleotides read TGTGCCAGCAGCGTGGGACAGGGCCAGGAGACCCAGTACTTC. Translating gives CASSVGQGQETQYF.